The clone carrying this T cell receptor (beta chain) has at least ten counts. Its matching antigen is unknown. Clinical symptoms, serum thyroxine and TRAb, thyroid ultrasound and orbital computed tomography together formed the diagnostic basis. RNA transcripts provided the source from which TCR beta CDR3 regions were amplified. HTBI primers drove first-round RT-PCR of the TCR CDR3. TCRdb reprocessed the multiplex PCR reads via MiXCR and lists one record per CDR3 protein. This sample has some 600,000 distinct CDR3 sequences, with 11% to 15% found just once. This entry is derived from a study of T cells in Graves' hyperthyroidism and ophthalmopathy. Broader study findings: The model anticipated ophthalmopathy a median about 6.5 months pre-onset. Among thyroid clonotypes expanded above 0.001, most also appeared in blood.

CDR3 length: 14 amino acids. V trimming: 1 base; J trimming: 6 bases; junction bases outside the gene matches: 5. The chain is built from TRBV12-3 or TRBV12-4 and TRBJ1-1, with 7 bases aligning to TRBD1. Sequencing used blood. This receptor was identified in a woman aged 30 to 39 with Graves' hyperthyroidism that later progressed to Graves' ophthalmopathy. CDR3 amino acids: CASSLVRGGPEAFF. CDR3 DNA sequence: TGTGCCAGCAGTTTAGTCAGGGGGGGCCCTGAAGCTTTCTTT.